The source of this T cell receptor (beta chain) is a study of OX40 agonist ivuxolimab in advanced cancers. Study context: At 75% to 90% male, the cohort had a mean age of roughly 60 years, ranging from 23 to 79.

Study outcomes and limitations: Near-lowest levels of clonal expansion characterized partial responders at 0.1-3.0 mg/kg. The study observed clonal expansion of CD4+ and CD8+ blood T cells by week 6 at 0.1 to 3.0 mg/kg.

A note on this clone: Its antigen remains unknown.

Clones were read by immunoSEQ multiplex PCR, and TCRdb kept only the in-frame ones, dropping some. This table has about 83,000 clones, about 88% appearing once. Sample: CD4+ or CD8+ T cells sorted from blood, taken in a trial of the OX40 agonist ivuxolimab. The sequence came from an adult with an advanced solid tumor such as melanoma, head and neck, liver or kidney cancer.

The CDR3 DNA reads TGTGCCAGCAGTGAAGCGTCGATTCGAGCAAGGGAGACCCAGTACTTC. It codes for CASSEASIRARETQYF. The chain uses TRBV2 and TRBJ2-5; D not certain. From germline, CDR1 is SNHLY and CDR2 FYNNEI. CDR3 length equals 16 residues. The ends were cut back, 0 bases at V and 5 bases at J, with 16 bases in the middle.